This T cell receptor (beta chain) was sequenced in a study of blood T cell repertoires in COVID-19. Study summary: Acute-phase and convalescent COVID-19 samples originated in the United States, Italy and Spain.

Per the study methods: The authors estimated nucleated cell counts from reference gene primer amplification. TCRdb's copy holds only in-frame clones and misses some; the assay was immunoSEQ multiplex PCR. The DNA was the basis for D and trimming; V, J and clone size are from that table. Here the sample spans roughly 140,000 clones, roughly nine tenths being singletons. Unmatched junction bases numbered 20, after V lost 7 bases and J lost 1 base. Germline values: CDR1 MDHEN, CDR2 SYDVKM. The CDR3 has 19 residues. V and J are TRBV28 and TRBJ2-3, with TRBD1 matching 7 bases. The TCR was taken from an older woman with active COVID-19. The source material was peripheral blood. The CDR3 here is CASTPPPPLDRAGTDTQYF. Here the CDR3 DNA reads TGTGCCAGCACCCCACCCCCCCCACTCGACAGGGCGGGCACAGATACGCAGTATTTT.